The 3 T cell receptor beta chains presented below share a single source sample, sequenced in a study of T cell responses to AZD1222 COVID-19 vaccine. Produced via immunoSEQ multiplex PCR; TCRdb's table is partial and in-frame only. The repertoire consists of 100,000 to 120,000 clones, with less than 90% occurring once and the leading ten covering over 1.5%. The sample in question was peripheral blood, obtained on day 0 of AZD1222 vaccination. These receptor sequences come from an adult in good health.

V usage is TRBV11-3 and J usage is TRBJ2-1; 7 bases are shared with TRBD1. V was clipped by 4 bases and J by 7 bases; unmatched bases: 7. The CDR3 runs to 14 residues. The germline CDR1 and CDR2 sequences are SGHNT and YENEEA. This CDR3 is CASSSGTDRNEQFF. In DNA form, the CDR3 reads TGTGCCAGCAGCTCCGGGACGGACAGGAATGAGCAGTTCTTC.

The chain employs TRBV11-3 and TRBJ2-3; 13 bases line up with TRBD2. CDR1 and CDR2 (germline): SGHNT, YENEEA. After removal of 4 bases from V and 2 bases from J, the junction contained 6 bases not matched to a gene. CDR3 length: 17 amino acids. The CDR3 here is CASSSSGLAGATDTQYF. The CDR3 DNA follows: TGTGCCAGCAGCTCAAGTGGACTAGCGGGAGCCACAGATACGCAGTATTTT.

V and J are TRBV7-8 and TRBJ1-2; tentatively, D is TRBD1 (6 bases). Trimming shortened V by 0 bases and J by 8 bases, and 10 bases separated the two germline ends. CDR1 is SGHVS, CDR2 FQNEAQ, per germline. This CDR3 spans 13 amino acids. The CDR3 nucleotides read TGTGCCAGCAGCTTAGCGGGGGCGCAAGGCTACACCTTC. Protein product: CASSLAGAQGYTF.